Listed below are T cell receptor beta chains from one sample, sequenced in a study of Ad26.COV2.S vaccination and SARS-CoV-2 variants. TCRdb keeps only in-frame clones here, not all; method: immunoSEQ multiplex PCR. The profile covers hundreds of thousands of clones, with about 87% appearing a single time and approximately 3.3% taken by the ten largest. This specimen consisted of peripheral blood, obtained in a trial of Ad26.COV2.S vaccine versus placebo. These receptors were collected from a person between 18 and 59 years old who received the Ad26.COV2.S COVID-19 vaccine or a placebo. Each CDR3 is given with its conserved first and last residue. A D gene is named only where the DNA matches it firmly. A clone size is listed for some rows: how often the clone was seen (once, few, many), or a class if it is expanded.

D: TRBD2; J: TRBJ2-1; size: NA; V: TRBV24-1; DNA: TGTGCCACCAGTCCTAGCGGGAGTATCGATGAGCAGTTCTTC; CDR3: CATSPSGSIDEQFF
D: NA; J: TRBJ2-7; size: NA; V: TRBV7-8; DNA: TGTGCCAGCAGCTTAGCGGGGGGCTACGAGCAGTACTTC; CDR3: CASSLAGGYEQYF
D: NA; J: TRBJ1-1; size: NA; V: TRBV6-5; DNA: TGTGCCAGCACGGGGTGGAACACTGAAGCTTTCTTT; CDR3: CASTGWNTEAFF
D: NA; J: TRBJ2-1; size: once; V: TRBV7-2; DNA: TGTGCCAGCAGCTTACAGCGGGACAATGAGCAGTTCTTC; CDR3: CASSLQRDNEQFF
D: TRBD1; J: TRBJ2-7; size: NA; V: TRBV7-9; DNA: TGTGCCAGCAGCCTTTCGGGACAGACCTCCTACGAGCAGTACTTC; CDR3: CASSLSGQTSYEQYF
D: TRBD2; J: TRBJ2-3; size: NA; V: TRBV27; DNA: TGTGCCAGCAGTTTCCTAGCGGGAGGGGAGGGGGGTACGCAGTATTTT; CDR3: CASSFLAGGEGGTQYF
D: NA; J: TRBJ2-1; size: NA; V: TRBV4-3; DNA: TGCGCCAGCAGCCAAGATCTTGAGGTCCACAATGAGCAGTTCTTC; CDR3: CASSQDLEVHNEQFF
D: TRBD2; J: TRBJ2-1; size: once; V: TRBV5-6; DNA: TGTGCCAGCAGCTTGTTGGAGACTAGCGGAGTTTACAATGAGCAGTTCTTC; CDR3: CASSLLETSGVYNEQFF
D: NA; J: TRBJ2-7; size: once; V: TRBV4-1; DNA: TGCGCCAGCAGCGGGGACGTAAACGAGCAGTACTTC; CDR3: CASSGDVNEQYF
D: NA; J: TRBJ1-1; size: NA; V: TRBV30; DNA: TGTGCCTGGAGTTCGACAAGAGGGTTTGAAGCTTTCTTT; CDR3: CAWSSTRGFEAFF
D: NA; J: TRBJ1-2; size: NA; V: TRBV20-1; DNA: TGCAGTGCTAGGGAGTTCTATGGCTACACCTTC; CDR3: CSAREFYGYTF
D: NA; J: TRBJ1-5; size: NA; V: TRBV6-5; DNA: TGTGCCAGCAGCGCCCAAGGCAGCAATCAGCCCCAGCATTTT; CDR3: CASSAQGSNQPQHF
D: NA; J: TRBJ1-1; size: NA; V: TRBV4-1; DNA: TGCGCCAGCAGCCAAGCCCCCCCTGAAGCTTTCTTT; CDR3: CASSQAPPEAFF
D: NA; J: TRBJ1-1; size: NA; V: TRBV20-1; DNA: TGCAGTGCTCGACGTGCTGAAGCTTTCTTT; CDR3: CSARRAEAFF
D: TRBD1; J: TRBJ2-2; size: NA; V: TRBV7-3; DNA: TGTGCCAGCAGCCGACAGGGTTGGACCGGGGAGCTGTTTTTT; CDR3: CASSRQGWTGELFF
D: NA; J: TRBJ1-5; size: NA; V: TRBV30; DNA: TGTGCCTGGAGGATCCAAGGGGTCGGTCAGCCCCAGCATTTT; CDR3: CAWRIQGVGQPQHF
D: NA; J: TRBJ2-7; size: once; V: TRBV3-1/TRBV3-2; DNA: TGTGCCAGCAGCCAATCCTACTACGAGCAGTACTTC; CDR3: CASSQSYYEQYF
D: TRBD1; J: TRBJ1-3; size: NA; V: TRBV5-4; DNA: TGTGCCAGCAGCAATCAGGGGGCTGGAAGCACCATATATTTT; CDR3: CASSNQGAGSTIYF
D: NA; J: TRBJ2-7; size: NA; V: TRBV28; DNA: TGTGCCAGCAGAGACAGTTACGGACCCTACGAGCAGTACTTC; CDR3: CASRDSYGPYEQYF
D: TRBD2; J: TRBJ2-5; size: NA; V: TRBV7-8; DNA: TGTGCCAGCAGCCCCGGACTAGCGGGGGGGCAGGAGACCCAGTACTTC; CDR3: CASSPGLAGGQETQYF
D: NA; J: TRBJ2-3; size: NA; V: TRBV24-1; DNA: TGTGCCACCGAGGGGCAGGGCACAGATACGCAGTATTTT; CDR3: CATEGQGTDTQYF